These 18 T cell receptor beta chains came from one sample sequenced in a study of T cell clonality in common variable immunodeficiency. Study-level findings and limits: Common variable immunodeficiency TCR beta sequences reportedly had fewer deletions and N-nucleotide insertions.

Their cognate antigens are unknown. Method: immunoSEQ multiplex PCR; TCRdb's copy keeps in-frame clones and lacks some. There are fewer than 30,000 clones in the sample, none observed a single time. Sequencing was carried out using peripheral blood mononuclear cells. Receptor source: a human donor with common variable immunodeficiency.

The sequenced part of the CDR3 DNA is TGTGCCAGCAGTTACGACAGGGCCTATGGC. Translated: CASSYDRAYG. The whole CDR3 protein is CASSYDRAYGYTF. The chain couples TRBV6-2 or TRBV6-3 to TRBJ1-2; 7 bases match TRBD1. The CDR3 end lies 3 residues beyond the end of the read and is filled in from the germline J gene. The CDR3 runs 13 residues. Trimming at V came to 2 bases and at J to 4 bases, leaving 1 base not matched to a gene. Germline V gene lookup returns CDR1 MNHEY and CDR2 SVGEGT.

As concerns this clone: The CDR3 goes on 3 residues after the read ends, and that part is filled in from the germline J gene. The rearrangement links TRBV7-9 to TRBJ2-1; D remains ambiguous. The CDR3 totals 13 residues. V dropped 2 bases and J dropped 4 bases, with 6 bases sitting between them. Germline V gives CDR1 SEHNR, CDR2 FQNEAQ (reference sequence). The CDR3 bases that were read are TGTGCCAGCAGCTTAAGCGAGTACAATGAG. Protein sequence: CASSLSEYNE. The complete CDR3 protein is CASSLSEYNEQFF.

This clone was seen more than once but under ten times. The sequenced part of the CDR3 DNA is TGTGCCAGTAGTACCTTGGGCAGCGGGTTTAACAATGAG. It specifies CASSTLGSGFNNE. The entire CDR3 protein is CASSTLGSGFNNEQFF. The chain combines TRBV19 with TRBJ2-1, with D maybe TRBD2 (6 bases). Read data end 3 residues before the CDR3 end; the end is taken from the germline J gene. The CDR3 totals 16 residues. The V gene's germline CDR1 is LNHDA and CDR2 SQIVND (reference sequence). Trimming removed 4 bases at V and 5 bases at J, with 18 bases between.

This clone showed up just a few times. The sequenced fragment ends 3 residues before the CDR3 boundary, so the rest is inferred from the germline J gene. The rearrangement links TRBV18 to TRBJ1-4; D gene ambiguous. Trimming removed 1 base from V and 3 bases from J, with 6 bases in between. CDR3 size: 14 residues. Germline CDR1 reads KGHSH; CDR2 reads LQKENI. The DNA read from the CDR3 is TGTGCCAGCTCACCACAGCCTTCTAATGAAAAA. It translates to CASSPQPSNEK. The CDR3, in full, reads CASSPQPSNEKLFF. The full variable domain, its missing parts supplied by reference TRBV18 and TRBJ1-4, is NAGVMQNPRHLVRRRGQEARLRCSPMKGHSHVYWYRQLPEEGLKFMVYLQKENIIDESGMPKERFSAEFPKEGPSILRIQQVVRGDSAAYFCASSPQPSNEKLFFGSGTQLSVL.

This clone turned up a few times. CDR3 protein: CASSQSCARTPGQGLLRAFF. The sequenced part of the CDR3 DNA is TGCGCCAGCAGTCAATCGTGCGCACGAACTCCGGGACAGGGCTTGTTAAGG. The J gene is TRBJ1-1, the V gene TRBV23-1; 9 nucleotides agree with TRBD1. The read ends 3 residues before the CDR3 terminus; that terminus is restored from the germline J gene. TRBV23-1 is filed as an ORF, its function uncertain. The CDR3 is 20 residues long.

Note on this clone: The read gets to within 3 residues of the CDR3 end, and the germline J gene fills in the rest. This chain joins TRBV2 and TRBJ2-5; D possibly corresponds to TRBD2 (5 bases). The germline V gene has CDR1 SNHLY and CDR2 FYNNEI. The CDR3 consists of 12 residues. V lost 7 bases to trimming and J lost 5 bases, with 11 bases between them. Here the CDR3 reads CASKYSGETQYF. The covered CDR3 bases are TGTGCCAGCAAATACAGCGGTGAGACC.

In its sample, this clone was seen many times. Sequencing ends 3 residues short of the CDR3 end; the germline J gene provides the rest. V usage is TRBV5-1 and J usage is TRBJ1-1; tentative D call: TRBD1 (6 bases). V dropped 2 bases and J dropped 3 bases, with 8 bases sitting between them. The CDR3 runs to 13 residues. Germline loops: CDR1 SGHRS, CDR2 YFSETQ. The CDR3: CASSLTGYTEAFF. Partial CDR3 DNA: TGCGCCAGCAGCTTAACAGGGTACACTGAA.

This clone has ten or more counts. The CDR3 region is CASSLDGQGRNQPQHF. The sequenced part of the CDR3 DNA is TGCGCCAGCAGCTTAGATGGACAGGGCCGCAATCAGCCC. J is TRBJ1-5 and V is TRBV5-1, with 8 nucleotides matching TRBD1. The read gets to within 3 residues of the CDR3 end, and the germline J gene fills in the rest. The V segment lost 2 bases and the J segment 2 bases; nucleotides outside the gene matches: 6. CDR3 length: 16 residues. Germline values: CDR1 SGHRS, CDR2 YFSETQ.

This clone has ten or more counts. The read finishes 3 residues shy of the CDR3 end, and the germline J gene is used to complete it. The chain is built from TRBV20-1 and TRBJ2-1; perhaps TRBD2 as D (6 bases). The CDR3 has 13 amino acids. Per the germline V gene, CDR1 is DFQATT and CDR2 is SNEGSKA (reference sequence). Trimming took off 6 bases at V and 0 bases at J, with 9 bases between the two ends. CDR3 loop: CSAWDSSYNEQFF. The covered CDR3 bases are TGCAGTGCGTGGGACTCCTCCTACAATGAG.

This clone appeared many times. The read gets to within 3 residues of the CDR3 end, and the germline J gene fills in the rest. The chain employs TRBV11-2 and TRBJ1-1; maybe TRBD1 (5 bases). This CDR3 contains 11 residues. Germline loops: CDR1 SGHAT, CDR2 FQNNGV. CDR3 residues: CASSLDRQAFF. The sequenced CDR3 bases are TGTGCCAGCAGCCTCGATCGACAG. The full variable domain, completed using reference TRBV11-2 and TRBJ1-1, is EAGVAQSPRYKIIEKRQSVAFWCNPISGHATLYWYQQILGQGPKLLIQFQNNGVVDDSQLPKDRFSAERLKGVDSTLKIQPAKLEDSAVYLCASSLDRQAFFGQGTRLTVV.

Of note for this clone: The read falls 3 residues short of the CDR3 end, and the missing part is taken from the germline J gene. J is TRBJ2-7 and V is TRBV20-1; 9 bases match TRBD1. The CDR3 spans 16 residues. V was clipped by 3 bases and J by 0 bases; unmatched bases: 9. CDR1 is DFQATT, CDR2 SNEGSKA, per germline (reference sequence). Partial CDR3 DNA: TGCAGTGCTAGCGGTTTAGGGACAGGGAGCTCCTACGAG. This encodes CSASGLGTGSSYE. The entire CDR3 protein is CSASGLGTGSSYEQYF.

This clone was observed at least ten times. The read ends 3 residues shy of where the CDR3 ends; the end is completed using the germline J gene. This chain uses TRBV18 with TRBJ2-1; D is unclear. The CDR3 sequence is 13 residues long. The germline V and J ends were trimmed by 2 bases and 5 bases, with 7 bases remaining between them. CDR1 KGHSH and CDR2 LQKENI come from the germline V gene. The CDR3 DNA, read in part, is TGTGCCAGCTCACCAAACACCGACAATGAG. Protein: CASSPNTDNE. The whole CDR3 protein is CASSPNTDNEQFF.

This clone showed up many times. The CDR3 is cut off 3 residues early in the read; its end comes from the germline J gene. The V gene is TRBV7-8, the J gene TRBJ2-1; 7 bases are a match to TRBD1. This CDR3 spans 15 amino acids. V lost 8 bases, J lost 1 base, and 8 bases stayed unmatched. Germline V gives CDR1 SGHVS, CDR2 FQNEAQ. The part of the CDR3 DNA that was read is TGTGCCAGCCACGAACGACAGGGATCCTACAATGAG. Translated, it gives CASHERQGSYNE. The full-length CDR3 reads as CASHERQGSYNEQFF.

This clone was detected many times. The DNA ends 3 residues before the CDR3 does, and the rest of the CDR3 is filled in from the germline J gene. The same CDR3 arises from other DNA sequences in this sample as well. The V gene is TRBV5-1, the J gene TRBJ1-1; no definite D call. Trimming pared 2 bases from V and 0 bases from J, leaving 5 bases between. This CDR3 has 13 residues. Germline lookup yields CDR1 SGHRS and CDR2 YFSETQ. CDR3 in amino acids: CASSLVVNTEAFF. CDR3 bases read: TGCGCCAGCAGCTTAGTAGTGAACACTGAA.

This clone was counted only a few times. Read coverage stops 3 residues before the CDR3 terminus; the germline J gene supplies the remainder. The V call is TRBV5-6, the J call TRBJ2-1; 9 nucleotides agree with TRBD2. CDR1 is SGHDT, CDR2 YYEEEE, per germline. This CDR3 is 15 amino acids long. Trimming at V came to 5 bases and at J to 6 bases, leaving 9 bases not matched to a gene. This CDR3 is CASSASGRNFNEQFF. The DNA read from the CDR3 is TGTGCCAGCAGTGCCAGCGGGAGGAATTTCAATGAG.

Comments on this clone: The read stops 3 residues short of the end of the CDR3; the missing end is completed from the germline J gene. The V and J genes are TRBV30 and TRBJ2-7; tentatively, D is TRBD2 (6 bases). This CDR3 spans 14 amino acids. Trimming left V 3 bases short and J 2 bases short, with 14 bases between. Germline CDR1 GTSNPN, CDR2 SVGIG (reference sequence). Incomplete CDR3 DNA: TGTGCCTGGAGGGAGGCTGGGGGGACCTACGAG. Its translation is CAWREAGGTYE. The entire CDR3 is CAWREAGGTYEQYF.

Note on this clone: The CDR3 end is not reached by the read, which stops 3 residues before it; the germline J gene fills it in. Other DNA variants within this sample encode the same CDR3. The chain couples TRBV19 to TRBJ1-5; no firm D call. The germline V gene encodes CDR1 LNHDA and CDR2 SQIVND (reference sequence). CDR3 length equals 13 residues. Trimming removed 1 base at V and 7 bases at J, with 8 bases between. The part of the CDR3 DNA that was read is TGTGCCAGTAGTATAGGTCAGAACCAGCCC. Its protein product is CASSIGQNQP. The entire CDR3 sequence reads CASSIGQNQPQHF.

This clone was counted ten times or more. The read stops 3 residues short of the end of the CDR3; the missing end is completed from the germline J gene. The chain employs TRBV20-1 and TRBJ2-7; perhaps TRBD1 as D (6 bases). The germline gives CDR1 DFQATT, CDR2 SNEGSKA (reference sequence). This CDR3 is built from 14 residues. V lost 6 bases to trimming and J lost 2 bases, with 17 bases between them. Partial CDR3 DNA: TGCAGTGCAACTCCGGGACACAGCCCCTACGAG. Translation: CSATPGHSPYE. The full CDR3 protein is CSATPGHSPYEQYF.